The 3 T cell receptor beta chains below all came from one sample that was sequenced in a study of cytomegalovirus exposure and HLA in healthy donors. This PCR relied on a set of 60 Vbeta primers and 13 Jbeta primers. Sequenced by immunoSEQ multiplex PCR; TCRdb stores in-frame clones only, minus some. The sample records 140,000 to 150,000 clones, 73% being singletons. The sample taken for sequencing was PBMCs. The source is a woman under 30 in good health and CMV-seronegative.

J is TRBJ2-7 and V is TRBV27; D remains unclear. CDR1 and CDR2 (germline): MNHEY, SMNVEV (reference sequence). Trimming left V 2 bases short and J 3 bases short, with 8 bases between. The CDR3 runs 13 residues. The CDR3 region is CASSLGLGYEQYV. In DNA, the CDR3 is TGTGCCAGCAGTTTAGGTCTAGGCTACGAGCAGTACGTC.

This clone was detected once. The rearrangement uses TRBV7-2 and TRBJ1-5; perhaps TRBD1 as D (6 bases). V gave up 1 base and J gave up 0 bases, with 10 bases separating them. Germline V CDR1 and CDR2: SGHTA, FQGNSA. The CDR3 is 16 amino acids. CDR3 protein: CASSLVVGGSNQPQHF. The CDR3 bases are TGTGCCAGCAGCTTAGTGGTAGGGGGTAGCAATCAGCCCCAGCATTTT. The variable domain in full, completed from reference TRBV7-2 and TRBJ1-5, reads GAGVSQSPSNKVTEKGKDVELRCDPISGHTALYWYRQSLGQGLEFLIYFQGNSAPDKSGLPSDRFSAERTGGSVSTLTIQRTQQEDSAVYLCASSLVVGGSNQPQHFGDGTRLSIL.

The V gene is TRBV7-6, the J gene TRBJ1-1, with 8 bases aligning to TRBD1. Trimming at V came to 6 bases and at J to 4 bases, leaving 4 bases not matched to a gene. CDR3 size: 13 residues. Germline CDR1 SGHVS, CDR2 FNYEAQ. CDR3 DNA: TGTGCCAGCAGACCTACAGGGGGCACTGAAGCTTTCTTT. Protein: CASRPTGGTEAFF.